The T cell receptor beta chain described here comes from a study of tumor-infiltrating lymphocytes in primary liver carcinoma. General study findings and limits: The difference in top-250-clone fraction between tumors and blood was significant, favoring tumors (p = 0.039).

Production of TCR beta cDNA used around 460 ng total RNA together with a constant-region primer. Investigators got TCR beta libraries out of three nested multiplex PCR rounds, done with slightly modified ARM-PCR. Two initial PCR rounds of around 9 cycles each paired TRBV1-TRBV30 forward primers with a C-beta reverse primer. MiXCR, run by TCRdb on the multiplex PCR reads, gives a single entry per CDR3 protein. The data show about 320,000 distinct CDR3 sequences, with around three fifths seen just once and about 9.4% held by the top ten. The V gene's germline CDR1 is MNHNS and CDR2 SASEGT. The CDR3 sequence is 13 residues long. The germline V and J ends were trimmed by 2 bases and 6 bases, with 10 bases remaining between them. Worth noting for this clonotype: Its antigen is not known.

The authors took blood RNA from unsorted whole blood and also extracted germline DNA. This clonotype was obtained from a man aged 35-49 years with primary liver carcinoma and hepatitis B virus infection. Input material: peripheral blood. The chain carries TRBV6-1 and TRBJ1-2; no clear D gene. The CDR3 region is CASSERVSNGYTF. CDR3 bases: TGTGCCAGCAGTGAACGGGTGTCTAATGGCTACACCTTC.